The clone carrying this TCR beta chain was picked up one time. Trimming removed 5 bases from V and 1 base from J, with 11 bases in between. CDR1 is LNHDA and CDR2 is SQIVND in the germline V gene (reference sequence). CDR3 length: 14 amino acids. The sample comes from a study of technical replicates of blood from a handful of donors. Clones were read by immunoSEQ multiplex PCR, and TCRdb kept only the in-frame ones, dropping some. Here the sample spans about 62,000 clones, around 87% being singletons. The TCR sequence derives from a human donor in good health. Some clones in this sample may be carry-over from other donors' samples. The gene calls are TRBV19 and TRBJ1-1; D is possibly TRBD1 (5 bases). The sample consisted of PBMCs. The CDR3 reads CASSPWGRNTEAFF. The CDR3 nucleotides read TGTGCCAGTAGTCCCTGGGGCAGGAACACTGAAGCTTTCTTT.